These 7 T cell receptor beta chains share one sample of origin, sequenced in a study of blood T cell repertoires in COVID-19. The assay was immunoSEQ multiplex PCR, and TCRdb's table has in-frame clones only and misses some. Here the sample spans some 200,000 clones, around 85% being singletons. The sample was peripheral blood. The receptors here all came from a woman of 80 years or more with acute or convalescent COVID-19.

This sequence joins TRBV30 and TRBJ2-7, with D perhaps TRBD1 (5 bases). V lost 0 bases, J lost 5 bases, and 11 bases lay in between. Germline CDR1 and CDR2: GTSNPN and SVGIG (reference sequence). CDR3 length equals 13 residues. CDR3 DNA sequence: TGTGCCTGGAGTGTAGGGCAGGGCAACGAGCAGTACTTC. Its protein product is CAWSVGQGNEQYF. Filled out from reference TRBV30 and TRBJ2-7, the complete variable domain reads SQTIHQWPATLVQPVGSPLSLECTVEGTSNPNLYWYRQAAGRGLQLLFYSVGIGQISSEVPQNLSASRPQDRQFILSSKKLLLSDSGFYLCAWSVGQGNEQYFGPGTRLTVT.

The V and J genes are TRBV30 and TRBJ1-2; D possibly corresponds to TRBD1 (6 bases). Germline V gene data show CDR1 as GTSNPN and CDR2 as SVGIG (reference sequence). Deletions cut 6 bases from V and 5 bases from J, with 10 bases between. The CDR3 has 11 residues. The CDR3 nucleotides read TGTGCCTGCCTCCAGGGGTATGGCTACACCTTC. It encodes CACLQGYGYTF.

For this clone: Other DNA sequences in the sample encode the same CDR3. V is TRBV6-5 and J is TRBJ2-2, with 7 bases that match TRBD2. The CDR3 spans 16 residues. With 2 bases clipped from V and 1 base from J, the junction kept 4 bases outside the gene matches. Germline lookup yields CDR1 MNHEY and CDR2 SVGAGI. The CDR3 loop is CASSYGRVRNTGELFF. DNA of the CDR3: TGTGCCAGCAGTTACGGGAGGGTTAGGAACACCGGGGAGCTGTTTTTT.

This sequence joins TRBV11-2 and TRBJ2-3; TRBD2 aligns across 10 bases. Germline V gene lookup returns CDR1 SGHAT and CDR2 FQNNGV. After removal of 2 bases from V and 5 bases from J, the junction contained 7 bases not matched to a gene. The CDR3 is 16 residues long. CDR3 nucleotides: TGTGCCAGCAGCTTAATGTCTAGCGGGAGTCAAGATACGCAGTATTTT. Translated, it gives CASSLMSSGSQDTQYF.

This rearrangement joins TRBV19 to TRBJ2-7, with 7 bases aligning to TRBD2. CDR1 LNHDA and CDR2 SQIVND come from the germline V gene (reference sequence). The CDR3 runs to 16 residues. Trimming took 5 bases from V and 0 from J; bases not matched to a gene: 10. For the CDR3, the DNA is TGTGCCAGTAGTCCGGGGGGAGGGCCCTTCTCCTACGAGCAGTACTTC. Translation gives CASSPGGGPFSYEQYF.

This clone was detected only once. The chain couples TRBV7-2 to TRBJ2-3, with 10 bases matching TRBD1. The V gene's germline CDR1 is SGHTA and CDR2 FQGNSA. Germline trimming cut 3 bases from V and 2 bases from J; bases unmatched to any gene: 5. The CDR3 has 16 amino acids. Here the CDR3 DNA reads TGTGCCAGCAGCTTGGGACAGGGGCCCTACACAGATACGCAGTATTTT. Encoded protein: CASSLGQGPYTDTQYF. Supplemented by reference TRBV7-2 and TRBJ2-3, the full variable domain reads GAGVSQSPSNKVTEKGKDVELRCDPISGHTALYWYRQSLGQGLEFLIYFQGNSAPDKSGLPSDRFSAERTGGSVSTLTIQRTQQEDSAVYLCASSLGQGPYTDTQYFGPGTRLTVL.

The chain employs TRBV5-1 and TRBJ2-1, with 11 bases aligning to TRBD2. Germline V CDR1 and CDR2: SGHRS, YFSETQ. The ends lost 0 bases at V and 7 bases at J; junction bases unmatched: 6. This CDR3 has 16 residues. CDR3 DNA: TGCGCCAGCAGCTTGGCGGCTAGCGGGGGGATAAATGAGCAGTTCTTC. Protein: CASSLAASGGINEQFF.